This T cell receptor beta chain was captured in a study of early T cells in non-severe SARS-CoV-2 infection. At the level of the study: The authors sequenced bulk RNA from unsorted whole blood, leaving chains unpaired.

The CDR3 totals 15 residues. The germline CDR1 and CDR2 sequences are MNHEY and SVGEGT. The V segment lost 8 bases and the J segment 2 bases; nucleotides outside the gene matches: 6. TCRdb redid the calling of the 5' RACE reads with MiXCR, one entry per CDR3 protein. The profile shows about 83,000 distinct CDR3 sequences, about 12% of them singletons. This chain joins TRBV6-2 or TRBV6-3 and TRBJ2-2; 9 bases map to TRBD2. This sequence originates from an adult who was a healthcare worker with PCR-confirmed SARS-CoV-2 infection or an uninfected control (not recorded which). What was sequenced was whole blood. This CDR3 reads CASGGGTSNTGELFF. The CDR3 region has the DNA TGTGCCAGCGGGGGCGGGACTAGCAACACCGGGGAGCTGTTTTTT.